Here is one TCR beta chain with its context. The antigen is unknown. Sequencing used immunoSEQ multiplex PCR; TCRdb keeps in-frame clones, though not all of them. The data show 150,000 or so clones, around 92% seen once. The data belong to a study of T cell responses to AZD1222 COVID-19 vaccine. Study conclusions and caveats: Repertoire sampling occurred only after the peak T cell response.

With 5 bases clipped from V and 3 bases from J, the junction kept 9 bases outside the gene matches. This CDR3 spans 15 amino acids. Germline V gives CDR1 SEHNR, CDR2 FQNEAQ (reference sequence). The source was peripheral blood, collected on day 0 of AZD1222 vaccination. This chain connects TRBV7-9 to TRBJ1-2; 7 bases map to TRBD1. The receptor was isolated from an adult in good health. The CDR3 reads CASSPFEGADYGYTF. In DNA form, the CDR3 reads TGTGCCAGCAGCCCCTTCGAGGGGGCGGACTATGGCTACACCTTC.